This TCR beta chain originates from a study of T cell responses to AZD1222 COVID-19 vaccine. The wider study: Some second doses came at about 4 weeks and others at about 12 weeks; these were pooled.

The table lists this clone with a count of one. The target antigen is unknown. Study-level points and caveats: Clonal diversity may have been underestimated, and the donors were mostly white British, with more females than males. Among vaccine-associated CD4 TCRs, coverage spanned spike, with dominance at 160-218 and 743-854. The number of AZD1222 recipients seropositive at baseline was only six.

The germline V and J ends were trimmed by 0 bases and 6 bases, with 17 bases remaining between them. Germline values: CDR1 WNHNN, CDR2 SYGVQD (reference sequence). CDR3 size: 16 residues. Method: immunoSEQ multiplex PCR; TCRdb's copy keeps in-frame clones and lacks some. The sample carries tens of thousands of clones, about 88% recorded once. This TCR derives from an adult in good health. The V gene is TRBV10-1, the J gene TRBJ1-2; D might be TRBD1 (6 bases). Sequencing was performed on peripheral blood, taken on day 0 of AZD1222 vaccination. CDR3 coding DNA: TGCGCCAGCAGTGAGTCACCCTCCGCAGGGGCGGATGGCTACACCTTC. This codes for CASSESPSAGADGYTF.